These 30 T cell receptor beta chains share one sample of origin, sequenced in a study of cytomegalovirus exposure and HLA in healthy donors (dated by TCRdb to the late 2010s). The receptor library was made with the immunoSEQ multiplex PCR assay. The multiplex PCR relied on a mix of 60 forward primers for TCR Vbeta segments and 13 reverse primers for TCR Jbeta segments. TCRdb mirrors the immuneACCESS table, restricted to in-frame sequences. Some clones are absent from its copies; in checked studies, under half trace to an unresolved V gene, and the reason for the others is unknown. Within this sample are roughly 100,000 clones, with roughly a tenth of them counted one time only. The ten biggest clones cover more than 5% of the sample. Material: PBMCs. The receptor source for this set is a man aged 40-55 years in good health and CMV-seropositive.

This chain joins TRBV12-5 and TRBJ1-1, with D uncertain. This CDR3 spans 13 amino acids. Germline V lookup: CDR1 LGHNT, CDR2 FRNRAP. V lost 0 bases, J lost 11 bases, and 13 bases lay in between. The CDR3 loop is CASGLVQNGGAFF. The CDR3 DNA reads TGTGCTAGTGGTTTGGTACAGAACGGCGGGGCTTTCTTT.

This chain joins TRBV9 and TRBJ1-4, with D tentatively TRBD1 (5 bases). CDR1 is SGDLS and CDR2 is YYNGEE in the germline V gene. This CDR3 is 15 amino acids long. The V end was cut by 0 bases, the J end by 5 bases, with 11 bases between. The chain's CDR3 is CASSVGTSGNEKLFF. For the CDR3, the DNA is TGTGCCAGCAGCGTAGGGACAAGCGGGAATGAAAAACTGTTTTTT.

This clone was seen repeatedly, ten times or more. J is TRBJ2-3 and V is TRBV5-8; D is unresolved. Germline V gives CDR1 SGHTS, CDR2 YDEGEE. Trimming removed 0 bases from V and 4 bases from J, with 15 bases in between. The CDR3 is 16 amino acids. The DNA of the CDR3 is TGTGCCAGCAGCTTGGTACCTAGTACGCACGCAGATACGCAGTATTTT. Protein: CASSLVPSTHADTQYF.

This chain links TRBV7-3 with TRBJ2-5; 9 bases align to TRBD2. Looked up from germline, CDR1 is SGHTA and CDR2 is FQGTGA. V was clipped by 5 bases and J by 4 bases; unmatched bases: 8. The CDR3 has 15 amino acids. DNA for the CDR3: TGTGCCAGCAGCGAGTGGGCGGGAGGGTTAGAGACCCAGTACTTC. It yields the protein CASSEWAGGLETQYF.

The chain is built from TRBV30 and TRBJ1-5; D may be TRBD1 (5 bases). The V gene's germline CDR1 is GTSNPN and CDR2 SVGIG (reference sequence). This CDR3 region has 13 residues. The V and J ends lost 3 bases and 3 bases respectively, with 9 bases between them. The CDR3 is CAWSSGYNQPQHF. In DNA, the CDR3 is TGTGCCTGGAGCTCAGGGTACAATCAGCCCCAGCATTTT.

This clone was counted only a few times. The CDR3 nucleotides read TGTGCCAGCTCACCACAGGAAACAGCGGGCCAGTTCTTC. The encoded protein is CASSPQETAGQFF. The V call is TRBV18, the J call TRBJ2-1; D may be TRBD2 (6 bases). The CDR3 has 13 residues. Trimming left V 1 base short and J 13 bases short, with 14 bases between. CDR1 KGHSH and CDR2 LQKENI come from the germline V gene.

The chain is built from TRBV9 and TRBJ2-1, with a tentative D call TRBD2 (6 bases). CDR1 is SGDLS and CDR2 is YYNGEE in the germline V gene. V shed 4 bases and J shed 7 bases, with 18 bases lying between them. The CDR3 has 15 residues. CDR3 sequence: CASSLGSAPWNEQFF. The CDR3, as DNA: TGTGCCAGCAGCCTCGGGAGTGCTCCCTGGAATGAGCAGTTCTTC.

This clone was detected a few times. The gene calls are TRBV27 and TRBJ2-4, with D perhaps TRBD1 (6 bases). V lost 5 bases and J 8 bases, leaving 16 bases between the germline ends. The CDR3 is made up of 14 amino acids. Germline CDR1 and CDR2: MNHEY and SMNVEV (reference sequence). CDR3: CASSPFAGAYIQYF. The CDR3 DNA is TGTGCCAGCAGTCCTTTTGCAGGGGCGTACATTCAGTACTTC.

V and J are TRBV6-5 and TRBJ2-1, with D tentatively TRBD2 (5 bases). This CDR3 contains 14 residues. Trimming took 7 bases from V and 0 from J, leaving 10 bases between them. The V gene's germline CDR1 is MNHEY and CDR2 SVGAGI. The CDR3 region has the DNA TGTGCCAGCATAGGAGGAAACTCCTACAATGAGCAGTTCTTC. Translated: CASIGGNSYNEQFF.

This clone has just a few counts. This chain joins TRBV6-5 and TRBJ1-4, with 7 positions matching TRBD1. Germline V gene lookup returns CDR1 MNHEY and CDR2 SVGAGI. V dropped 0 bases and J dropped 4; count of bases not matched to a gene: 2. The CDR3 extends over 15 amino acids. The CDR3 loop is CASSYSGQINEKLFF. In DNA, the CDR3 is TGTGCCAGCAGTTACTCGGGACAGATTAATGAAAAACTGTTTTTT.

The chain employs TRBV19 and TRBJ2-7, with TRBD1 matching over 7 bases. The CDR3 consists of 15 residues. The germline CDR1 and CDR2 sequences are LNHDA and SQIVND (reference sequence). V lost 1 base, J lost 2 bases, and 5 bases stayed unmatched. CDR3 in DNA: TGTGCCAGTAGTATAGGCACAGGGGCGCCCTACGAGCAGTACTTC. Its protein product is CASSIGTGAPYEQYF.

The table lists this clone with a few counts. This chain uses TRBV14 with TRBJ2-3; TRBD2 is a possible D gene (5 bases). Germline loops: CDR1 SGHDN, CDR2 FVKESK. The V end was cut by 1 base, the J end by 13 bases, with 21 bases between. The CDR3 consists of 15 residues. The CDR3, as DNA: TGTGCCAGCAGCCAAGTGAACGATTGGGCGTTCGGGAAGTATTTT. It translates to CASSQVNDWAFGKYF.

The V call is TRBV27, the J call TRBJ2-3; 7 positions match TRBD1. Germline V lookup: CDR1 MNHEY, CDR2 SMNVEV (reference sequence). This CDR3 contains 15 residues. J was trimmed by 6 bases and V by 5 bases; bases with no gene match: 11. The CDR3 DNA sequence: TGTGCCAGCAGTCCGTGGCAGGGGGACGTGGATACGCAGTATTTT. Its protein is CASSPWQGDVDTQYF.

This clone has just a few counts. The chain has TRBV28 and TRBJ1-4; TRBD1 matches at 8 bases. This CDR3 has 14 residues. From germline, CDR1 is MDHEN and CDR2 SYDVKM. The J segment lost 8 bases and the V segment lost 6 bases, leaving 8 bases of the junction unmatched. The CDR3 loop is CASRQGQVIEKLFF. Here the CDR3 DNA reads TGTGCCAGCAGGCAGGGACAGGTGATCGAAAAACTGTTTTTT.

The rearrangement links TRBV9 to TRBJ2-1; 7 nucleotides align to TRBD1. Unmatched junction bases numbered 6, after V lost 3 bases and J lost 9 bases. Germline lookup yields CDR1 SGDLS and CDR2 YYNGEE. The CDR3 is 13 residues long. The CDR3 reads CASSGRTGSEQFF. In DNA, the CDR3 is TGTGCCAGCAGCGGGAGGACAGGAAGTGAGCAGTTCTTC.

This clone was found a few times. The chain recombines TRBV19 with TRBJ2-5; 9 bases match TRBD2. In germline, CDR1 is LNHDA, CDR2 SQIVND (reference sequence). The trim removed 5 bases at V and 2 bases at J, leaving 6 bases unmatched. The CDR3 runs to 15 residues. Here the CDR3 DNA reads TGTGCCAGTAGTTGGGTGCTAGCGGGGCAAGAGACCCAGTACTTC. Its protein product is CASSWVLAGQETQYF.

This chain links TRBV4-1 with TRBJ2-7; tentative D call: TRBD1 (6 bases). V lost 3 bases to trimming and J lost 4 bases, with 16 bases between them. CDR1 and CDR2 (germline): MGHRA, YSYEKL. The CDR3 has 15 residues. The CDR3 sequence: CASSQLQDSYYEQYF. The CDR3 region has the DNA TGCGCCAGCAGCCAGCTGCAGGACAGTTATTACGAGCAGTACTTC.

The CDR3 nucleotides are TGCGCCAGCAGCCGACTACTAGTCGTCTCCTACAATGAGCAGTTCTTC. Translation: CASSRLLVVSYNEQFF. This rearrangement joins TRBV4-1 to TRBJ2-1, with D tentatively TRBD2 (5 bases). This CDR3 region has 16 residues. Germline lookup yields CDR1 MGHRA and CDR2 YSYEKL. The V end lost 4 bases, the J end lost 0 bases, and 13 bases lay between the germline ends.

This clone was seen a few times. J is TRBJ2-1 and V is TRBV28, with TRBD2 matching over 13 bases. The V segment lost 3 bases and the J segment 8 bases; nucleotides outside the gene matches: 4. The CDR3 spans 15 residues. Germline CDR1 and CDR2: MDHEN and SYDVKM. CDR3 sequence (DNA): TGTGCCAGCAGTTTGGGACTAGCGGGACAGTATGAGCAGTTCTTC. Residues: CASSLGLAGQYEQFF.

The chain employs TRBV7-6 and TRBJ2-5, with 7 bases matching TRBD2. After removal of 1 base from V and 1 base from J, the junction contained 3 bases not matched to a gene. CDR3 length equals 15 residues. Per germline, CDR1 SGHVS and CDR2 FNYEAQ. DNA of the CDR3: TGTGCCAGCAGCTTAGGCGGGAGTCTCCAAGAGACCCAGTACTTC. This gives the protein CASSLGGSLQETQYF. Supplemented by reference TRBV7-6 and TRBJ2-5, the full variable domain reads GAGVSQSPRYKVTKRGQDVALRCDPISGHVSLYWYRQALGQGPEFLTYFNYEAQQDKSGLPNDRFSAERPEGSISTLTIQRTEQRDSAMYRCASSLGGSLQETQYFGPGTRLLVL.

The J gene is TRBJ1-4, the V gene TRBV28, with TRBD1 as a possible D gene (6 bases). The CDR3 is 11 amino acids. Looked up from germline, CDR1 is MDHEN and CDR2 is SYDVKM. Trimming stripped 10 bases from V and 7 bases from J, with 10 bases between. The CDR3 region has the DNA TGTGCCATCTTAGGGGGTGAAAAACTGTTTTTT. Its protein is CAILGGEKLFF.

Concerning this clone itself: In the same sample, other DNA sequences code for this CDR3. This chain links TRBV2 with TRBJ2-7, with 8 bases lining up with TRBD1. The length of the CDR3 is 16 residues. From germline, CDR1 is SNHLY and CDR2 FYNNEI. V lost 2 bases, J lost 4 bases, and 10 bases stayed unmatched. CDR3 in amino acids: CASSEFRDRISYEQYF. In DNA, the CDR3 is TGTGCCAGCAGTGAATTCCGGGACAGGATCTCATACGAGCAGTACTTC.

V is TRBV5-6 and J is TRBJ1-1, with D perhaps TRBD1 (5 bases). Germline V gene data show CDR1 as SGHDT and CDR2 as YYEEEE. V was shortened by 0 bases and J by 6 bases, with 6 bases between the two germline ends. There are 12 residues in the CDR3. The CDR3 nucleotides are TGTGCCAGCAGCTTGGGGGGCCCTGAAGCTTTCTTT. This codes for CASSLGGPEAFF.

This clone was counted a few times. The gene calls are TRBV4-2 and TRBJ2-1; TRBD2 might be the D (5 bases). The V and J ends lost 0 bases and 6 bases respectively, with 12 bases between them. Germline CDR1 is LGHNA and CDR2 is YNFKEQ. The CDR3 sequence is 15 residues long. The CDR3 sequence is CASSQDAGGFNEQFF. The CDR3 region has the DNA TGTGCCAGCAGCCAAGACGCCGGAGGCTTCAATGAGCAGTTCTTC.

This clone has just a few counts. Here the CDR3 DNA reads TGTGCCAGCAGTTTCCGGGGTGTCACCGGGGAGCTGTTTTTT. This encodes CASSFRGVTGELFF. The rearrangement links TRBV28 to TRBJ2-2, with a tentative D call TRBD2 (5 bases). CDR1 is MDHEN, CDR2 SYDVKM, per germline. The CDR3 spans 14 residues. V gave up 3 bases and J gave up 4 bases, with 9 bases separating them.

This sequence joins TRBV2 and TRBJ2-1; D is unclear. The germline gives CDR1 SNHLY, CDR2 FYNNEI. The CDR3 length is 10 residues. Trimming removed 8 bases at V and 5 bases at J, with 4 bases between. DNA for the CDR3: TGTGCCAGCGCGAACAATGAGCAGTTCTTC. Its translation is CASANNEQFF.

V is TRBV6-1 and J is TRBJ2-7, with 9 bases that match TRBD1. Trimming removed 4 bases from V and 5 bases from J; junction bases left unmatched: 12. This CDR3 is 16 amino acids long. CDR1 is MNHNS and CDR2 is SASEGT in the germline V gene. The CDR3 region has the DNA TGTGCCAGCAGTGGGGCGTCCGGGACAGGGAGCAACGAGCAGTACTTC. It is translated as CASSGASGTGSNEQYF.

This clone came up a few times. In nucleotides, the CDR3 is TGCGCCAGCAGCTTGGGTGCTAGTACCTACAATGAGCAGTTCTTC. It encodes CASSLGASTYNEQFF. The chain is built from TRBV5-1 and TRBJ2-1; D remains unclear. From germline, CDR1 is SGHRS and CDR2 YFSETQ. CDR3 length equals 15 residues. Between the trimmed V and J ends, which lost 0 bases and 2 bases, there was a span of 9 bases.

The chain employs TRBV5-1 and TRBJ2-3; 9 bases align to TRBD2. The germline CDR1 and CDR2 sequences are SGHRS and YFSETQ. The CDR3 consists of 16 residues. Germline trimming cut 0 bases from V and 3 bases from J; bases unmatched to any gene: 5. Here the CDR3 DNA reads TGCGCCAGCAGCTTGGAGGCTAGCGGGACGACAGATACGCAGTATTTT. As protein: CASSLEASGTTDTQYF.

This clone was picked up a small number of times. J is TRBJ1-5 and V is TRBV30, with no clear D. The germline V gene has CDR1 GTSNPN and CDR2 SVGIG (reference sequence). The CDR3 sequence is 13 residues long. With 1 base removed from V and 7 bases from J, the gap between germline ends came to 11 bases. CDR3: CAWSAGSNQPQHF. The CDR3 DNA follows: TGTGCCTGGAGTGCGGGGTCAAACCAGCCCCAGCATTTT.